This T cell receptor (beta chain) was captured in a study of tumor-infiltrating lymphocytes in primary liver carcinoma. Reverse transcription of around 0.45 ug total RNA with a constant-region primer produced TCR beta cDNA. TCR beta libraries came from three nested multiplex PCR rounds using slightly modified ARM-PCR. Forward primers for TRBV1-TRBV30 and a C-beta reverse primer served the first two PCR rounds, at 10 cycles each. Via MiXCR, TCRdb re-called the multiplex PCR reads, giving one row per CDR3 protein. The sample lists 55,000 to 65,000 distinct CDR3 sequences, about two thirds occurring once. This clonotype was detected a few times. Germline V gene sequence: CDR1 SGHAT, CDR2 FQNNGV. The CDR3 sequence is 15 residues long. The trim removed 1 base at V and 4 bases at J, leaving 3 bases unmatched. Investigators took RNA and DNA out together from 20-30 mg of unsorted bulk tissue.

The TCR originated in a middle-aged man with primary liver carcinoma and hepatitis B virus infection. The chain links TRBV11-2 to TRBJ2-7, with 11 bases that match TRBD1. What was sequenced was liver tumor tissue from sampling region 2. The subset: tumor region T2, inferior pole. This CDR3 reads CASSLVGTGGYEQYF. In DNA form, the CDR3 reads TGTGCCAGCAGCTTAGTGGGGACAGGGGGGTACGAGCAGTACTTC.